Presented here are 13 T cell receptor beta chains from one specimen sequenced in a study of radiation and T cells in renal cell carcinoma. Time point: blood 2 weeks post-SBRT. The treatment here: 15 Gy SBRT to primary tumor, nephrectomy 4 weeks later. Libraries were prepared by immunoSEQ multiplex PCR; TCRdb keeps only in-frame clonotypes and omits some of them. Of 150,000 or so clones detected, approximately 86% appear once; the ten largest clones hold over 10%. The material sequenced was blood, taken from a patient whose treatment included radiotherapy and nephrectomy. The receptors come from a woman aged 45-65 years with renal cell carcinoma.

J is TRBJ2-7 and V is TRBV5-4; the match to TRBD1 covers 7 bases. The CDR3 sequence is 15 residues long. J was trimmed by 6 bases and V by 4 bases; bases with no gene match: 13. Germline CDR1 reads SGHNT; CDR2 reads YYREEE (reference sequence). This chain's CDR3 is CASSPEGALRSEQYF. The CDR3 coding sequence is TGTGCCAGCAGCCCCGAGGGGGCCTTGCGGAGCGAGCAGTACTTC.

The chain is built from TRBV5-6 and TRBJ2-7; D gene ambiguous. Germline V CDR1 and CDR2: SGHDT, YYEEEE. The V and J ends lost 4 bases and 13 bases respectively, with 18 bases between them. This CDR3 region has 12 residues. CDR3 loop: CASSARPGLEYF. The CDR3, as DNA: TGTGCCAGCAGCGCTCGACCGGGCCTCGAATACTTC.

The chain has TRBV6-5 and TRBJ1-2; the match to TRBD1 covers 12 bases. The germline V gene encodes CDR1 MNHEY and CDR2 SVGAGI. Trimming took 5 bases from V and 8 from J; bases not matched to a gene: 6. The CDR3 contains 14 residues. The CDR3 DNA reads TGTGCCAGCAGTACGGGACAGGGGGCGCGGGGCTACACCTTC. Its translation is CASSTGQGARGYTF.

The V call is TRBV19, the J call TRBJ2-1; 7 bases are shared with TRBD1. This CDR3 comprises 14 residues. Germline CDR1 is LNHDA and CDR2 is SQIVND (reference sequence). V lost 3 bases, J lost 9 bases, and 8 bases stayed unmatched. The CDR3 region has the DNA TGTGCCAGTAGTATCCGACAGGGACCCGGTGAGCAGTTCTTC. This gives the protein CASSIRQGPGEQFF.

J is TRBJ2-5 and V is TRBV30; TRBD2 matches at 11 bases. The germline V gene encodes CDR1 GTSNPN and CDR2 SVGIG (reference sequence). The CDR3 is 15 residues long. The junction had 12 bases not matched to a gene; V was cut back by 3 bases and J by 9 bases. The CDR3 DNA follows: TGTGCCTGGAGGGCGGGACTAGCGGCAGTAGTGCCCCAGTACTTC. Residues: CAWRAGLAAVVPQYF.

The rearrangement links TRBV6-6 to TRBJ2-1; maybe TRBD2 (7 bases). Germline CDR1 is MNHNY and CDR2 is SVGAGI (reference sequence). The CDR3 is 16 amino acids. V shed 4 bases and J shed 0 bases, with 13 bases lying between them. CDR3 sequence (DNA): TGTGCCAGCAGTTTTGGGGCGGGGGCCTCCTACAATGAGCAGTTCTTC. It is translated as CASSFGAGASYNEQFF.

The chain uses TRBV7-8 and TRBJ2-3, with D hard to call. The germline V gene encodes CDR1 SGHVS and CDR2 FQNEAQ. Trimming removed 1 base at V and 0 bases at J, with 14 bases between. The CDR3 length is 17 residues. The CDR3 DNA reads TGTGCCAGCAGCTTAGGGTTTGGCGTATCTAGCACAGATACGCAGTATTTT. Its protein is CASSLGFGVSSTDTQYF.

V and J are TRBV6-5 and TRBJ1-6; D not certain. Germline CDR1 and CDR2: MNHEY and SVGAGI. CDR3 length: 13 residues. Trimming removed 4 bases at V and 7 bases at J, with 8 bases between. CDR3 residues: CASSSRPNSPLHF. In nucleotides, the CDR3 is TGTGCCAGCAGTTCACGACCCAATTCACCCCTCCACTTT.

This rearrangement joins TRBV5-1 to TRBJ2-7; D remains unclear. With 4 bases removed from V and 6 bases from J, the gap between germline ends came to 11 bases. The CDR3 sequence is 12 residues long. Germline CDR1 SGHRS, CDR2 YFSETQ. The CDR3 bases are TGCGCCAGCAGCGACCGGCTGTCCGAGCAGTACTTC. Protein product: CASSDRLSEQYF.

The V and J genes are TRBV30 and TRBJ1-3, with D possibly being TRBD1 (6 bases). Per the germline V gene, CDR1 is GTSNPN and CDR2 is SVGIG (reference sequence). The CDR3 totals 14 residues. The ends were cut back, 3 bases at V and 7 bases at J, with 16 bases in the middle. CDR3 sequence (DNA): TGTGCCTGGAGCACCCCCGGGGGCTGGAACACCATATATTTT. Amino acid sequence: CAWSTPGGWNTIYF.

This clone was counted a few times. CDR3 coding DNA: TGTGCCAGCAGTGGGATAGGGGTCGCTGAAGCTTTCTTT. The encoded protein is CASSGIGVAEAFF. The V and J genes are TRBV25-1 and TRBJ1-1; possible D gene TRBD1, 5 bases. There are 13 residues in the CDR3. Trimming left V 4 bases short and J 6 bases short, with 12 bases between. Germline V gene lookup returns CDR1 MGHDK and CDR2 SYGVNS.

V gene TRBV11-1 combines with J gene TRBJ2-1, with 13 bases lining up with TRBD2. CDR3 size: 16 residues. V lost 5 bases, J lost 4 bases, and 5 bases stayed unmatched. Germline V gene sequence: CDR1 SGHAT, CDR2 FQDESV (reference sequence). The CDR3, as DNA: TGTGCCAGCAGCACGACGGGACTAGCGGGGTACAATGAGCAGTTCTTC. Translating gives CASSTTGLAGYNEQFF.

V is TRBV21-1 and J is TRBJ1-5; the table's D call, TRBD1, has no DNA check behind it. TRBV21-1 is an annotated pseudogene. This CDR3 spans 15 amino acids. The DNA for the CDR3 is TGTGCCAGCAGCGCCAGGGACAGCCCCAATCAGCCCCAGCATTTT. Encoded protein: CASSARDSPNQPQHF.